This T cell receptor (beta chain) appears in the sequencing data of a study of neurological immune-mediated disorders. PBMCs numbering 2 million and stored at -80 C yielded the unsorted libraries. After removal of 6 bases from V and 0 bases from J, the junction contained 8 bases not matched to a gene. Germline values: CDR1 DFQATT, CDR2 SNEGSKA (reference sequence). CDR3 size: 15 residues. The sample holds many counts of this clonotype. Its target is not known. Study results and caveats: Patients with HTLV-1-associated myelopathy had the highest level of TCR clonal expansion, whereas patients with multiple sclerosis had the lowest level, falling beneath the level found in healthy controls.

With 10-nucleotide random UMIs included, cDNA was synthesized by 5'RACE. The output of every sequencing run exceeded 190 million TCR-beta sequences, derived from 15-18 subjects. Each CDR3 protein is one row after TCRdb ran MiXCR on the 5' RACE reads. This table holds approximately 29,000 distinct CDR3 sequences, 9% to 15% found once. The sample comprised PBMCs. The chain has TRBV20-1 and TRBJ2-1, with 7 bases lining up with TRBD2. The clonotype originates from a man aged 55 to 69 in good health. CDR3 sequence: CSANSGPSSYNEQFF. CDR3 coding DNA: TGCAGTGCCAATAGCGGGCCGAGCTCCTACAATGAGCAGTTCTTC.